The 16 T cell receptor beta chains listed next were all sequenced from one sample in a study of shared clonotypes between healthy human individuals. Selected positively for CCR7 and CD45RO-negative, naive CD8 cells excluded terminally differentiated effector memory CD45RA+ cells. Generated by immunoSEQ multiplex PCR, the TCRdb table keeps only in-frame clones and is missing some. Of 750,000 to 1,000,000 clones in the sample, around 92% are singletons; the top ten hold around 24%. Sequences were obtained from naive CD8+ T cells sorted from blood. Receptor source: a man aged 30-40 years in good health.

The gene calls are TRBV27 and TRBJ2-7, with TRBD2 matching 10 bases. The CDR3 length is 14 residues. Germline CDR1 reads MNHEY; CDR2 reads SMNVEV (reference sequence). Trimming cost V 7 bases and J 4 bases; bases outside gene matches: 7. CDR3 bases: TGTGCCAGCAAACTAGCGGGAACGTCGTACGAGCAGTACTTC. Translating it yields CASKLAGTSYEQYF.

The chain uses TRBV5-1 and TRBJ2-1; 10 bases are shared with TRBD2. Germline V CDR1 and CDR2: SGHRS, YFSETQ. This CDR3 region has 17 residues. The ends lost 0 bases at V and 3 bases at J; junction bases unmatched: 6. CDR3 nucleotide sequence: TGCGCCAGCAGCTTGGGGCTAGCGGGAGTCTTCTACAATGAGCAGTTCTTC. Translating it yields CASSLGLAGVFYNEQFF.

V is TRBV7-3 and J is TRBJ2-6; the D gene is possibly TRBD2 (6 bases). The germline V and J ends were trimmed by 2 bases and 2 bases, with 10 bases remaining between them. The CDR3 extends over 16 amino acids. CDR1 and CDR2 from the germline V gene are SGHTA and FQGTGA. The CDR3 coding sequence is TGTGCCAGCAGCTTATATCCGGGGGCTGGGGCCAACGTCCTGACTTTC. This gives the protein CASSLYPGAGANVLTF. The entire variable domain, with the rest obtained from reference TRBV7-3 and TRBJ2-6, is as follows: GAGVSQTPSNKVTEKGKYVELRCDPISGHTALYWYRQSLGQGPEFLIYFQGTGAADDSGLPNDRFFAVRPEGSVSTLKIQRTERGDSAVYLCASSLYPGAGANVLTFGAGSRLTVL.

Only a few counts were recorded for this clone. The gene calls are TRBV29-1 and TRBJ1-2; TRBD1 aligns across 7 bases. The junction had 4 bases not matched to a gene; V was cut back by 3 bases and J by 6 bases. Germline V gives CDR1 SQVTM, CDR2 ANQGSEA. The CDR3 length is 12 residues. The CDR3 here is CSVETGIDGYTF. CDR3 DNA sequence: TGCAGCGTTGAGACAGGGATAGATGGCTACACCTTC.

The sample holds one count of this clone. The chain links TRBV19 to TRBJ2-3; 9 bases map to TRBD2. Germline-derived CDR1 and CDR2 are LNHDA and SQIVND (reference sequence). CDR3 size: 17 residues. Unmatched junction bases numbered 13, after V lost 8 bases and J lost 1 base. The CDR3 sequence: CASRDRSGSEGTDTQYF. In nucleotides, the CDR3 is TGTGCCAGTCGAGACCGTAGCGGGAGTGAGGGCACAGATACGCAGTATTTT. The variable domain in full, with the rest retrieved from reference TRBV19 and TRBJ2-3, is DGGITQSPKYLFRKEGQNVTLSCEQNLNHDAMYWYRQDPGQGLRLIYYSQIVNDFQKGDIAEGYSVSREKKESFPLTVTSAQKNPTAFYLCASRDRSGSEGTDTQYFGPGTRLTVL.

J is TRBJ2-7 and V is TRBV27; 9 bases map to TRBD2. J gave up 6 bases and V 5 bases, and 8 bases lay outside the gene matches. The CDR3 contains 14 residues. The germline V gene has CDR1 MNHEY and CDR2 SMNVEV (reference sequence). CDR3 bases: TGTGCCAGCAGTATTAGCGGGAGCGGCGCCGAGCAGTACTTC. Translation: CASSISGSGAEQYF.

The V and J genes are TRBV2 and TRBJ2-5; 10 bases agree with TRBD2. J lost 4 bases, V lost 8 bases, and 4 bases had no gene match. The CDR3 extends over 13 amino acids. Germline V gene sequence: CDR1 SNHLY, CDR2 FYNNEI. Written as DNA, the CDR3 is TGTGCCAGCCCTAGCGGGAGCAGAGAGACCCAGTACTTC. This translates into CASPSGSRETQYF.

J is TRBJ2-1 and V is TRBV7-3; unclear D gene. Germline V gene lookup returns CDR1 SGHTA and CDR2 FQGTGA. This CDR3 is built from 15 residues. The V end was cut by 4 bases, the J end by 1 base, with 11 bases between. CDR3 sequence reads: CASSSVASSYNEQFF. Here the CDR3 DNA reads TGTGCCAGCAGCTCCGTAGCTTCGTCCTACAATGAGCAGTTCTTC.

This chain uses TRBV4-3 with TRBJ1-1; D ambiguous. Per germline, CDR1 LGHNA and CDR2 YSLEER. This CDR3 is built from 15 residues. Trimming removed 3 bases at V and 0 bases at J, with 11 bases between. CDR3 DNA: TGCGCCAGCAGCCAGTCAGTTGAGATGAACACTGAAGCTTTCTTT. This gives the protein CASSQSVEMNTEAFF.

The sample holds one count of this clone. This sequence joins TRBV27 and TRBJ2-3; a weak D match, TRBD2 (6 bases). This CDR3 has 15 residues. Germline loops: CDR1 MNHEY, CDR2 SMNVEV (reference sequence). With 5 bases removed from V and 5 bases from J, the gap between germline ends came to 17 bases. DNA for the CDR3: TGTGCCAGCAGTCCCCTTTGGGACTTGAGAGATACGCAGTATTTT. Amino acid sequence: CASSPLWDLRDTQYF.

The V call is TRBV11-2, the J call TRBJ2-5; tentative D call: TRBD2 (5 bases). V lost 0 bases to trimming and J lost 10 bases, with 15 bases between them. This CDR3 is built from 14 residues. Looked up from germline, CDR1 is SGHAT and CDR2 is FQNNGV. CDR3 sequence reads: CASSLEPGRYDQYF. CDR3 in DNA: TGTGCCAGCAGCTTAGAACCGGGAAGGTATGACCAGTACTTC.

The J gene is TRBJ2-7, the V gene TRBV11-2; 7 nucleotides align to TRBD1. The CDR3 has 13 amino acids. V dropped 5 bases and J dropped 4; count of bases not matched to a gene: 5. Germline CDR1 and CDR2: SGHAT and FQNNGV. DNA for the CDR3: TGTGCCAGCAGCCCTCAACAGGGGTACGAGCAGTACTTC. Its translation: CASSPQQGYEQYF. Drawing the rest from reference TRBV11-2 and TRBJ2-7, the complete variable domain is EAGVAQSPRYKIIEKRQSVAFWCNPISGHATLYWYQQILGQGPKLLIQFQNNGVVDDSQLPKDRFSAERLKGVDSTLKIQPAKLEDSAVYLCASSPQQGYEQYFGPGTRLTVT.

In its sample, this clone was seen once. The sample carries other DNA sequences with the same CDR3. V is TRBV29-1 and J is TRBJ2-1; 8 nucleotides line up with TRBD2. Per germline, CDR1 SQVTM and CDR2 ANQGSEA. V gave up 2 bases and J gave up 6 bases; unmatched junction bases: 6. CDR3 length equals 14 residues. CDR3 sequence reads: CSVEWAGGGNEQFF. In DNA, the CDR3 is TGCAGCGTTGAATGGGCGGGAGGAGGCAATGAGCAGTTCTTC.

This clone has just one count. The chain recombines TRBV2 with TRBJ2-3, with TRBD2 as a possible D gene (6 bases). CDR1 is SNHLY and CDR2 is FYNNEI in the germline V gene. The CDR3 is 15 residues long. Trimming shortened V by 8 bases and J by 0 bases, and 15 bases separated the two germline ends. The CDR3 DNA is TGTGCCAGCCCGAGAGGCGGGAAAAGCACAGATACGCAGTATTTT. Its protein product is CASPRGGKSTDTQYF.

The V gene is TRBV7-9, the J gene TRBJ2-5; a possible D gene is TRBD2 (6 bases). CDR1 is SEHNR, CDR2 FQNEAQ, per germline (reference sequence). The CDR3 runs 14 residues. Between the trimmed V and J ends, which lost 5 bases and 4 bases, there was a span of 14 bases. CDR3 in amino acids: CASSLSGEGETQYF. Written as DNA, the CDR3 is TGTGCCAGCAGCCTCTCGGGAGAAGGAGAGACCCAGTACTTC.

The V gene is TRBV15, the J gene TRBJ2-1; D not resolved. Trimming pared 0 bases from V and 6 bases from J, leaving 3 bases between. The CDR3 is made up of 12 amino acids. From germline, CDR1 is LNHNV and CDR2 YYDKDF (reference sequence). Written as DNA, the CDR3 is TGTGCCACCAGCAGAGATAGCAATGAGCAGTTCTTC. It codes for CATSRDSNEQFF.